The 6 T cell receptor beta chains listed next were all sequenced from one sample in a study of CD8+ T cells in alopecia areata. Following RNA extraction, reverse transcription yielded cDNA that acted as the sequencing template. Data came from immunoSEQ multiplex PCR; TCRdb stores just in-frame clones and leaves some out. The sample lists fewer than 250,000 clones, roughly 66% occurring once. This sample's treatment: oral pan-JAK inhibitor, 5-10 mg twice daily. The sample was CD4+ T cells sorted from blood, taken at week 24, from a patient treated with tofacitinib. These TCRs come from a human donor with alopecia areata.

There are many counts of this clone. The V gene is TRBV11-2, the J gene TRBJ2-3, with D hard to call. Germline V CDR1 and CDR2: SGHAT, FQNNGV. V was shortened by 2 bases and J by 5 bases, with 2 bases between the two germline ends. This CDR3 comprises 11 residues. This chain's CDR3 is CASSLRDTQYF. CDR3 DNA sequence: TGTGCCAGCAGCTTAAGAGATACGCAGTATTTT. The full variable domain, completed using reference TRBV11-2 and TRBJ2-3, is EAGVAQSPRYKIIEKRQSVAFWCNPISGHATLYWYQQILGQGPKLLIQFQNNGVVDDSQLPKDRFSAERLKGVDSTLKIQPAKLEDSAVYLCASSLRDTQYFGPGTRLTVL.

V usage is TRBV4-1 and J usage is TRBJ2-3; 10 nucleotides match TRBD1. Germline lookup yields CDR1 MGHRA and CDR2 YSYEKL. The CDR3 has 15 residues. Losses at the gene ends were 4 bases for V and 4 bases for J; bases not matched to a gene: 5. The CDR3 coding sequence is TGCGCCAGCAGCCGCCGGGACAGGGGTCCAGATACGCAGTATTTT. Residues: CASSRRDRGPDTQYF.

This sequence joins TRBV11-2 and TRBJ2-3, with 12 nucleotides matching TRBD2. The CDR3 contains 16 residues. The ends lost 4 bases at V and 2 bases at J; junction bases unmatched: 4. Germline V gene lookup returns CDR1 SGHAT and CDR2 FQNNGV. This chain's CDR3 is CASSSGLAGNTDTQYF. CDR3 coding DNA: TGTGCCAGCAGCTCAGGACTAGCGGGGAACACAGATACGCAGTATTTT.

This clone was seen only once. The chain combines TRBV5-1 with TRBJ2-4; a possible D gene is TRBD1 (6 bases). This CDR3 has 16 amino acids. Trimming took off 4 bases at V and 0 bases at J, with 14 bases between the two ends. From germline, CDR1 is SGHRS and CDR2 YFSETQ. The CDR3 here is CASSPGQIQAKNIQYF. Written as DNA, the CDR3 is TGCGCCAGCAGCCCTGGACAGATCCAAGCCAAAAACATTCAGTACTTC.

This clone occurred a few times. The V gene is TRBV5-1, the J gene TRBJ2-7; D is undetermined. CDR3 length: 12 amino acids. From germline, CDR1 is SGHRS and CDR2 YFSETQ. Trimming stripped 3 bases from V and 3 bases from J, with 7 bases between. The CDR3 DNA reads TGCGCCAGCAGCTCCGACGACTACGAGCAGTACTTC. This codes for CASSSDDYEQYF.

The V call is TRBV7-8, the J call TRBJ2-7, with 8 bases lining up with TRBD2. Germline V CDR1 and CDR2: SGHVS, FQNEAQ. This CDR3 contains 14 residues. J was trimmed by 4 bases and V by 1 base; bases with no gene match: 3. CDR3 coding DNA: TGTGCCAGCAGCTTAGGGACTAGCCTATACGAGCAGTACTTC. This gives the protein CASSLGTSLYEQYF.